The sequence of this T cell receptor (beta chain) was determined in a study of cytomegalovirus exposure and HLA in healthy donors. A note on this clone: Its antigen remains unidentified.

Clones were read by immunoSEQ multiplex PCR, and TCRdb kept only the in-frame ones, dropping some. This repertoire shows under 200,000 clones, roughly 86% found once; its top ten account for 10%. Study-wide results and caveats: Overall, around 160 TCR beta chains were annotated as cytomegalovirus-associated. A later analysis found first-cohort TCR clusters tended to co-occur in the 120 validation repertoires.

Trimming cost V 4 bases and J 4 bases, with 11 bases left between them. Germline CDR1 is MDHEN and CDR2 is SYDVKM. This CDR3 is built from 15 residues. These donors were members of the 120-subject validation cohort, a group separate from the roughly 670-subject first cohort. This clonotype was obtained from a woman aged 18 to 35 in good health and CMV-seropositive. The V and J genes are TRBV28 and TRBJ2-6; D perhaps matches TRBD1 (6 bases). The sequencing input was PBMCs. The CDR3 sequence: CASSSRGTGANVLTF. CDR3 DNA: TGTGCCAGCAGTTCCAGGGGAACCGGGGCCAACGTCCTGACTTTC.